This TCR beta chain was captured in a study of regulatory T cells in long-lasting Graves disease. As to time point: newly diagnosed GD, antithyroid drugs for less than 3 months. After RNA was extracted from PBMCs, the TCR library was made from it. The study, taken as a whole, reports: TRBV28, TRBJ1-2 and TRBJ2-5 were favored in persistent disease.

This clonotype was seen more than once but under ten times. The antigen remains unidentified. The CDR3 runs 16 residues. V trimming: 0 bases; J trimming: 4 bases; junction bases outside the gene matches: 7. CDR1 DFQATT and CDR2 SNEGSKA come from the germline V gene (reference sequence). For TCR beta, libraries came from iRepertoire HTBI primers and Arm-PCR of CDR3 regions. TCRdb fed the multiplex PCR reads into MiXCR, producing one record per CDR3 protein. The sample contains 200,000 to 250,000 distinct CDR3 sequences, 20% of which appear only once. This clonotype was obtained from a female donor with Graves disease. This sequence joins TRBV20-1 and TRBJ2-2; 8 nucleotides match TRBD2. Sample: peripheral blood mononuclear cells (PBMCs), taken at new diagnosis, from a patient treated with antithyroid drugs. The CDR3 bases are TGCAGTGCTAGAGATCAACGGGGGGGAGGCACCGGGGAGCTGTTTTTT. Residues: CSARDQRGGGTGELFF.